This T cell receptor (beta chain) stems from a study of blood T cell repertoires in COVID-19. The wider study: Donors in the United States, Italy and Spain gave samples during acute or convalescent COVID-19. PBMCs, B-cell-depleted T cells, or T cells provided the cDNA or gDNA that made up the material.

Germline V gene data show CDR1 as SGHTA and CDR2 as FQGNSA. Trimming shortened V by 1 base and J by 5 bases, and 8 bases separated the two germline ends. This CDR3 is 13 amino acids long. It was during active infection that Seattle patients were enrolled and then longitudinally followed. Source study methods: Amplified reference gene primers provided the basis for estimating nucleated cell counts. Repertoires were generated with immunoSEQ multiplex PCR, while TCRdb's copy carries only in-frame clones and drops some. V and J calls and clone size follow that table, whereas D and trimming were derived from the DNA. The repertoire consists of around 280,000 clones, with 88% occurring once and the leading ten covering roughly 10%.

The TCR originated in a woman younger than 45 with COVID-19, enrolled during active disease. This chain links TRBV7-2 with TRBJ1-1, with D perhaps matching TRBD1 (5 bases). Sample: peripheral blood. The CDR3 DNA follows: TGTGCCAGCAGCTTAGACGGGGGGACTGAAGCTTTCTTT. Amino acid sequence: CASSLDGGTEAFF.